Sequencing of this T cell receptor (beta chain) was carried out in a study of post-analysis software for immune sequencing data. About the study: Relapsing-remitting, secondary progressive and progressive-relapsing forms of multiple sclerosis all featured among disease courses.

This CDR3 contains 13 residues. Germline assignment: CDR1 MNHNY and CDR2 SVGAGI (reference sequence). Sequencing libraries made from TCR beta cDNA carried unique molecular identifiers. Yield was 450,000 to 650,000 cDNA molecules from approximately 0.91 to 9.4 million T cells. Each CDR3 protein gets one entry after TCRdb re-called the PCR reads with MiXCR. The sample consists of under 900,000 distinct CDR3 sequences, about 57% of them appearing once. Study results and limitations: Normalized Chao1 diversity in multiple sclerosis patients fell significantly below that of controls. Among four to six TRBV segments more frequent in patients than controls were TRBV5-6, TRBV5-1 and TRBV20-1. F measure grouped same-batch samples tightly together.

This clonotype was recorded a few times. Its cognate antigen is unknown. The sequence derives from a girl under 18 with multiple sclerosis. Sequencing used blood. The chain is built from TRBV6-6 and TRBJ2-7; D might be TRBD2 (6 bases). CDR3 residues: CIPGAGLPYEQYF. CDR3 coding DNA: TGTATTCCCGGAGCGGGCTTACCGTACGAGCAGTACTTC.